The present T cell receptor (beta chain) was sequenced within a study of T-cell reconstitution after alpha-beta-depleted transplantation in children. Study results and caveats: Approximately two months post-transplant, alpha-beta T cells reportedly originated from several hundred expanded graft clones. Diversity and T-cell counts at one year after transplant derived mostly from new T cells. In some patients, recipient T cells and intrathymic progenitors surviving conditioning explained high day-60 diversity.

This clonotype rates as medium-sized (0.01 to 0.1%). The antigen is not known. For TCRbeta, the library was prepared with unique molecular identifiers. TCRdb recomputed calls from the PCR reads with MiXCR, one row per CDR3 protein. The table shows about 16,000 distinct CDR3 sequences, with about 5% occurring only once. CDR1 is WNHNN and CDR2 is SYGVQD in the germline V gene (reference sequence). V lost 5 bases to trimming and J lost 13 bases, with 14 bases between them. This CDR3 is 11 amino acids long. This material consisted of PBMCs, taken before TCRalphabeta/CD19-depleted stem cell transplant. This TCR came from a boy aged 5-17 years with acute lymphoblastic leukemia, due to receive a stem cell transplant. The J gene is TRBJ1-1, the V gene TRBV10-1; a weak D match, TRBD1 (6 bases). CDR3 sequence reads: CASSMGHFFFF. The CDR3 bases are TGCGCCAGCAGTATGGGACATTTTTTTTTCTTT.